This T cell receptor beta chain was observed in a study of T cell responses to AZD1222 COVID-19 vaccine. Across the whole study: Pooling covered second doses at about 4 or about 12 weeks.

Sequencing used immunoSEQ multiplex PCR; TCRdb keeps in-frame clones, though not all of them. This table has tens of thousands of clones, around 87% appearing once. For this clone: Antigen: not known.

CDR1 SQVTM and CDR2 ANQGSEA come from the germline V gene. J was trimmed by 7 bases and V by 7 bases; bases with no gene match: 11. This CDR3 spans 14 amino acids. Whole-study findings and limits: White British donors predominated, females outnumbered males, and clonal diversity was possibly underestimated. Repertoires were obtained only post-peak T cell response.

The chain has TRBV29-1 and TRBJ2-1; 9 nucleotides align to TRBD2. The TCR comes from an adult in good health. The specimen was peripheral blood, collected on day 0 of AZD1222 vaccination. CDR3 sequence reads: CSAAVSGRGNEQFF. The CDR3 coding sequence is TGCAGCGCCGCCGTTAGCGGGAGAGGGAATGAGCAGTTCTTC.